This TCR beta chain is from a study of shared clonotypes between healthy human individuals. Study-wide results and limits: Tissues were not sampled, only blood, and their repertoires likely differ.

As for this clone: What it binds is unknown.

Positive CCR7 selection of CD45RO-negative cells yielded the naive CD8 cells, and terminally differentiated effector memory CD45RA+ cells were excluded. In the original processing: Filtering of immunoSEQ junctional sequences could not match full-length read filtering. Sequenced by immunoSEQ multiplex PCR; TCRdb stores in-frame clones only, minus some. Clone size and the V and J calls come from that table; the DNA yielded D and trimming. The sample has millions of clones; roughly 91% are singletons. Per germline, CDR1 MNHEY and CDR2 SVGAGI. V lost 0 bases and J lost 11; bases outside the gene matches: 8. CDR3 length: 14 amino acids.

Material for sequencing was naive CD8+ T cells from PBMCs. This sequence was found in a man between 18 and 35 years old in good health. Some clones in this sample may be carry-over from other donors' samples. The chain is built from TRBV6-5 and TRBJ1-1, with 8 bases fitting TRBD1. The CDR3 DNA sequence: TGTGCCAGCAGTTACTCGATACAGGGGGACGGGGCTTTCTTT. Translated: CASSYSIQGDGAFF.